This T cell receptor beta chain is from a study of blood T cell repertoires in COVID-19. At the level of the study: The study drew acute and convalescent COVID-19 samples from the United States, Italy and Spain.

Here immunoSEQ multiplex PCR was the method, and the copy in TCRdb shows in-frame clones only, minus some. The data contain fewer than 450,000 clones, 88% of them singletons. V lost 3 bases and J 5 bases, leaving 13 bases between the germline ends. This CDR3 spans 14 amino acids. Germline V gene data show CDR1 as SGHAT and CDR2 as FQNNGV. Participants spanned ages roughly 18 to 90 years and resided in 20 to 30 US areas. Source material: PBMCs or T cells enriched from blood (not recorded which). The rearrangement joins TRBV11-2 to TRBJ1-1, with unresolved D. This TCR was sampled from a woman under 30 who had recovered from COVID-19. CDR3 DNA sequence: TGTGCCAGCAGCTTGGAGGATCTGGGTACTGAAGCTTTCTTT. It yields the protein CASSLEDLGTEAFF.